This T cell receptor (beta chain) was identified in a study of vaccination effects on CD4 cells after COVID-19 (dated 2022 in TCRdb). A note on the overall study: The ViraFEST assay stimulated PBMC with viral peptide pools and then used TCR sequencing to identify antigen-specific CD4+ T cell clonotypes by expansion. Two doses of either the BNT162b2 or the mRNA-1273 mRNA SARS-CoV-2 vaccine were administered to participants. A few million PBMC per well were cultured with roughly 10 ug/ml peptides in IMDM containing roughly 5% human AB serum, approximately 9.9 IU/ml IL-2 and gentamicin. SARS-CoV-2 spike-specific CD4+ TCR repertoires were compared before and after mRNA vaccination in COVID-19 convalescent patients and in infection-naive vaccine recipients. A total of nine to ten COVID-19 convalescent patients and a handful of SARS-CoV-2-naive healthy vaccine recipients were included in the full study. In the study, cultures from other donors were sequenced using the Oncomine TCR Beta short-read assay on an Illumina iSeq 100. The investigation overall reported the following: In healthy vaccine recipients, vaccine-induced clones were almost all SARS-CoV-2 mono-reactive, with only 1 of 255 cross-reactive with common cold coronaviruses. The study was limited by a small number of convalescent patients and lacked early post-infection timepoints. At late post-vaccination timepoints, both infection-induced and vaccine-induced clones showed marked clonal contraction, consistent with waning T cell responses.

To prepare the library, the immunoSEQ multiplex PCR assay was applied. TCR beta CDR3 sequencing was performed on DNA from the cultured, isolated CD4+ T cells. Regarding the original processing steps: Non-productive TCR sequences were discarded, and reads were trimmed to the CDR3 region, with only CDR3s of 7 or more amino acids retained. Antigen-specific clonotypes were identified using the MANAFEST web app by comparison of expansion in peptide wells against reference cultures. To be called positive, a clone needed expansion at FDR<0.05 compared with the reference and with all other wells, an odds ratio greater than 5, and a frequency greater than 0.1% in two replicate wells. Cross-reactive clonotypes were defined as significantly expanded in SARS-CoV-2 spike wells and in at least one common cold coronavirus spike condition. Using the stringdist R package, CDR3 similarity was measured by Levenshtein distance, and unrooted trees were constructed with ape in R 3.6.1. What TCRdb holds here is the immuneACCESS table cut down to in-frame rearrangements. Part of the clones is not present; checked against another copy, under half of the missing clones reflect an unresolved V gene, and the others are unexplained. V and J calls and clone size come straight from that table; D and trimming were deduced from the DNA. The sample data list around 50,000 clones, and 65% to 80% of these were observed just once. Together, the top ten hold 4.5% to 7% of the sample.

Notes on this clone: No antigen is known for it. No base-level quality is on record; no much larger clone is a single base apart.

Trimming takes 7 bases from V and 0 bases from J, and the germline ends sit 13 bases apart. From the cysteine through the phenylalanine, the CDR3 covers 14 amino acids. Only the CDR3 part of the read is kept: 42 bases, read in frame from the first base. From the germline V gene (reference sequence), CDR1 is SGHNT and CDR2 is YYREEE. After less than 13 days of culture, CD4+ T cells were isolated with the EasySep CD4+ T cell isolation kit. Negative nucleocapsid antibody results before and after vaccination confirmed that the healthy vaccine recipients had no prior SARS-CoV-2 infection. Half of the culture medium was replaced with fresh IL-2-containing medium on days 3 and 7. Unless otherwise noted, each peptide stimulation condition was cultured in triplicate wells. PBMC were separated from whole blood using Ficoll-Paque Plus gradient centrifugation and were then either cryopreserved at -140C or used fresh. The QIAamp micro DNA kit was used to extract genomic DNA from the cultured CD4+ T cells.

This chain is built from TRBV5-4 and TRBJ2-5; matching of 7 bases hints at TRBD2 as the D gene. Specimen: CD4+ T cells from PBMCs cultured without peptide, collected before COVID-19 vaccination. The sequence derives from a human donor who received a COVID-19 vaccine. The bases read TGTGCCAGCGGGGGGGCTACCTACCAAGAGACCCAGTACTTC. The encoded protein is CASGGATYQETQYF.